The entry below gives a single TCR beta chain sequence along with its context. Antigen specificity is unknown. The whole isolated RNA underwent reverse transcription, so sequencing captured expressed TCRB transcripts. Measured with immunoSEQ multiplex PCR; TCRdb has only the in-frame clones, and not every one. The top ten hold 0.023% of the sample, which has 900,000 or so clones, around a sixth seen once. This sample is drawn from a study of beta chain features in type 1 diabetes. Overall study: What patients shared with healthy donors was a similar profile of age, gender and cell yields. Study-wide points: HLA effects on TCRB rearrangement stayed unresolved here.

The CDR3 has 15 amino acids. Germline assignment: CDR1 LNHDA and CDR2 SQIVND (reference sequence). V lost 5 bases, J lost 2 bases, and 12 bases lay in between. Based on CD45RO/CCR7/CD25/CD127/CD95/CD27, CD4+ regulatory, stem cell-like memory, naive and central memory cells were sorted. V and J are TRBV19 and TRBJ2-2; D not certain. Sequenced material: naive CD4+ T cells from blood. This clonotype was obtained from a woman younger than 30 in good health. CDR3 amino acids: CASSPSPYNTGELFF. CDR3 nucleotide sequence: TGTGCCAGTAGTCCCAGTCCATATAACACCGGGGAGCTGTTTTTT.